Each of the 12 T cell receptor beta chains below was sequenced from the same sample in a study of radiotherapy plus CTLA-4 blockade in lung cancer. The method was immunoSEQ multiplex PCR; TCRdb's version includes in-frame clones alone and lacks a portion of them. The sample contains about 73,000 clones, more than 75% of which appear only once. The sequencing used peripheral blood, collected from a patient treated with radiotherapy plus ipilimumab. The receptors were sampled from a human donor with non-small cell lung cancer that progressed on radiotherapy plus ipilimumab.

This chain joins TRBV15 and TRBJ2-5; weak D call: TRBD2 (6 bases). The CDR3 extends over 17 amino acids. Looked up from germline, CDR1 is LNHNV and CDR2 is YYDKDF (reference sequence). Trimming left V 0 bases short and J 3 bases short, with 17 bases between. CDR3 coding DNA: TGTGCCACCAGCAGAGACCCGGACGGGAGAAGGAAAGAGACCCAGTACTTC. Translation gives CATSRDPDGRRKETQYF.

This chain connects TRBV29-1 to TRBJ2-1, with D possibly being TRBD2 (6 bases). The CDR3 is made up of 14 amino acids. Germline-derived CDR1 and CDR2 are SQVTM and ANQGSEA. V gave up 8 bases and J gave up 4 bases, with 18 bases separating them. DNA for the CDR3: TGCAGCTCTTGGATGGCGGGGAAGTACAATGAGCAGTTCTTC. Its protein is CSSWMAGKYNEQFF.

V usage is TRBV5-1 and J usage is TRBJ2-3; TRBD1 matches at 11 bases. The CDR3 is made up of 17 amino acids. J gave up 2 bases and V 3 bases, and 8 bases lay outside the gene matches. Germline V gene lookup returns CDR1 SGHRS and CDR2 YFSETQ. The CDR3 protein is CASSSSGTGGVTDTQYF. In DNA, the CDR3 is TGCGCCAGCAGCTCCTCCGGGACAGGGGGTGTCACAGATACGCAGTATTTT.

V and J are TRBV6-4 and TRBJ1-5; 7 bases are a match to TRBD1. CDR1 and CDR2 from the germline V gene are MRHNA and SNTAGT. This CDR3 region has 17 residues. The V segment lost 2 bases and the J segment 3 bases; nucleotides outside the gene matches: 10. CDR3 protein: CASSDVTRDRLNQPQHF. DNA of the CDR3: TGTGCCAGCAGTGACGTAACCCGGGACAGACTCAATCAGCCCCAGCATTTT.

V is TRBV7-4 and J is TRBJ2-1; 9 positions match TRBD2. The V and J ends lost 5 bases and 9 bases, in that order; junction bases with no gene match: 11. CDR3 length equals 15 residues. Germline V lookup: CDR1 SGHVT, CDR2 SQSDAQ. The DNA of the CDR3 is TGTGCCAGCAGCCCGGGTAGCGGGAGCGGCGGTGAGCAGTTCTTC. It encodes CASSPGSGSGGEQFF.

The chain employs TRBV19 and TRBJ1-1, with D unclear. This CDR3 comprises 11 residues. Trimming shortened V by 7 bases and J by 8 bases, and 11 bases separated the two germline ends. From germline, CDR1 is LNHDA and CDR2 SQIVND (reference sequence). The CDR3 coding sequence is TGTGCCAGTAATCTTCAGGAAGAAGCTTTCTTT. This translates into CASNLQEEAFF.

The chain carries TRBV6-6 and TRBJ2-1, with 8 positions matching TRBD1. The J segment lost 2 bases and the V segment lost 6 bases, leaving 3 bases of the junction unmatched. The germline V gene encodes CDR1 MNHNY and CDR2 SVGAGI (reference sequence). The CDR3 totals 14 residues. The CDR3 spells CASSRTGPYNEQFF. The CDR3 DNA sequence: TGTGCCAGCAGCCGGACAGGGCCCTACAATGAGCAGTTCTTC.

V and J are TRBV4-2 and TRBJ1-5; D is ambiguous. Germline lookup yields CDR1 LGHNA and CDR2 YNFKEQ. V lost 1 base to trimming and J lost 0 bases, with 7 bases between them. The CDR3 is 15 residues long. CDR3 bases: TGTGCCAGCAGCCAAGCCTTAGATAGCAATCAGCCCCAGCATTTT. Translated, it gives CASSQALDSNQPQHF.

The rearrangement joins TRBV28 to TRBJ2-3; 8 bases line up with TRBD1. There are 16 residues in the CDR3. Germline V gene lookup returns CDR1 MDHEN and CDR2 SYDVKM. Unmatched junction bases numbered 8, after V lost 5 bases and J lost 1 base. CDR3 bases: TGTGCCAGCAGTCCTTCCCAGGGGGCCGGCACAGATACGCAGTATTTT. Translating gives CASSPSQGAGTDTQYF. Filled out from reference TRBV28 and TRBJ2-3, the complete variable domain reads DVKVTQSSRYLVKRTGEKVFLECVQDMDHENMFWYRQDPGLGLRLIYFSYDVKMKEKGDIPEGYSVSREKKERFSLILESASTNQTSMYLCASSPSQGAGTDTQYFGPGTRLTVL.

The chain links TRBV6-1 to TRBJ1-2, with 9 bases lining up with TRBD1. The germline V gene has CDR1 MNHNS and CDR2 SASEGT. The V gene end was trimmed by 4 bases and the J gene end by 6 bases; junction bases not matched to a gene: 6. CDR3 length: 14 residues. The CDR3 loop reads CASSANRGQNGYTF. In DNA, the CDR3 is TGTGCCAGCAGTGCCAACAGGGGGCAGAATGGCTACACCTTC.

This clone was seen just once. The CDR3 DNA is TGTGCCAGCAGCGTAGGGGGGAGGGAGACCCAGTACTTC. It yields the protein CASSVGGRETQYF. The gene calls are TRBV9 and TRBJ2-5, with TRBD2 as a possible D gene (6 bases). Germline values: CDR1 SGDLS, CDR2 YYNGEE. With 0 bases removed from V and 5 bases from J, the gap between germline ends came to 8 bases. CDR3 length: 13 amino acids.

The chain is built from TRBV6-1 and TRBJ2-7; 8 positions agree with TRBD1. Germline-derived CDR1 and CDR2 are MNHNS and SASEGT. The CDR3 loop spans 13 amino acids. After removal of 3 bases from V and 6 bases from J, the junction contained 4 bases not matched to a gene. CDR3 DNA: TGTGCCAGCAGTGACTTGGACAGGGCCGAGCAGTACGTC. Protein sequence: CASSDLDRAEQYV.